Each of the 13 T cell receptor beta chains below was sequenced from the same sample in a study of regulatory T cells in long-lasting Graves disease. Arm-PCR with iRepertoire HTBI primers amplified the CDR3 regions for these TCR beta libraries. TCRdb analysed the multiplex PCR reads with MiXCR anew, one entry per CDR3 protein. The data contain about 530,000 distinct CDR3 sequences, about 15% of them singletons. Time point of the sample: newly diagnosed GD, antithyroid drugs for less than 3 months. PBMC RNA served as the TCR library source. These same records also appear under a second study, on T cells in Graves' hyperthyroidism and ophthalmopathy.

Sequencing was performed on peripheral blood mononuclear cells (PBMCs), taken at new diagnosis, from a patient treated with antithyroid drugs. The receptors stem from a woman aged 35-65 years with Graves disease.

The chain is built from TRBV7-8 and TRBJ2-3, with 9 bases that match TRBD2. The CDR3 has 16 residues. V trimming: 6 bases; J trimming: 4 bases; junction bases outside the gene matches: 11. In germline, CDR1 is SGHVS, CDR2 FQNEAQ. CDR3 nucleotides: TGTGCCAGCAGTCCCTATGGCGGGGGGGCGTCAGATACGCAGTATTTT. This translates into CASSPYGGGASDTQYF.

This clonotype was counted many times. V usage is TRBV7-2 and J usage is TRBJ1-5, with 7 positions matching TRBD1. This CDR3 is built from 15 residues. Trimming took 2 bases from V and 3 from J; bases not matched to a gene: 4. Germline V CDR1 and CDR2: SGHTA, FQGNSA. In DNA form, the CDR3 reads TGTGCCAGCAGCTTATGGGACAGCCTCAATCAGCCCCAGCATTTT. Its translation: CASSLWDSLNQPQHF.

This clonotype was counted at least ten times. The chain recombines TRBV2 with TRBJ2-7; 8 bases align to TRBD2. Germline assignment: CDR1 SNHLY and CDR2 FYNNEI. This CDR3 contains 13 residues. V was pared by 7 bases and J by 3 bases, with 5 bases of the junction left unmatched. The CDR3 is CASKSGGDYEQYF. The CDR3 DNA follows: TGTGCCAGCAAAAGCGGGGGTGACTACGAGCAGTACTTC.

In nucleotides, the CDR3 is TGCAGTGCTAGAGTCCAAATGGGCTACACCTTC. Its protein product is CSARVQMGYTF. The chain couples TRBV20-1 to TRBJ1-2, with D unclear. Germline V gives CDR1 DFQATT, CDR2 SNEGSKA (reference sequence). The CDR3 extends over 11 amino acids. V lost 1 base and J 8 bases, leaving 8 bases between the germline ends.

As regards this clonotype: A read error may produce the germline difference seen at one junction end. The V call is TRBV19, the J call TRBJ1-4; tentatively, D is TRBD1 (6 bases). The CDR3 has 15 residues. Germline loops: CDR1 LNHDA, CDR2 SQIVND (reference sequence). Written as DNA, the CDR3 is TGTGCCAGTAGCCCGCTAGGGACAACAAATGAAAAACTGTTTTTT. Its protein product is CASSPLGTTNEKLFF.

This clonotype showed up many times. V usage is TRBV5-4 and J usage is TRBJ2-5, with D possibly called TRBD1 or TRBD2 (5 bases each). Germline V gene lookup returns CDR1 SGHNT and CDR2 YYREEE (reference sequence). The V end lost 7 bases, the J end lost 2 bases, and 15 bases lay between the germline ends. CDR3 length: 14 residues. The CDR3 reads CASRGTSYQETQYF. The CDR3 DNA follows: TGTGCCAGCCGAGGGACGTCCTATCAAGAGACCCAGTACTTC. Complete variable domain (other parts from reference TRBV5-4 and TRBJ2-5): ETGVTQSPTHLIKTRGQQVTLRCSSQSGHNTVSWYQQALGQGPQFIFQYYREEENGRGNFPPRFSGLQFPNYSSELNVNALELDDSALYLCASRGTSYQETQYFGPGTRLLVL.

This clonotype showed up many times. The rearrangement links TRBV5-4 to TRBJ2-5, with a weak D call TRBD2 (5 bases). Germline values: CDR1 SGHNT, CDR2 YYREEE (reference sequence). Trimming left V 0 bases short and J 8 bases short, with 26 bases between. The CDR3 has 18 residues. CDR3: CASSLGGGSSYSVVTQYF. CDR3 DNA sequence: TGTGCCAGCAGCTTGGGCGGCGGGTCGTCTTATTCGGTTGTAACCCAGTACTTC. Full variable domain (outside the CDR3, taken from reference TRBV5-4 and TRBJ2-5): ETGVTQSPTHLIKTRGQQVTLRCSSQSGHNTVSWYQQALGQGPQFIFQYYREEENGRGNFPPRFSGLQFPNYSSELNVNALELDDSALYLCASSLGGGSSYSVVTQYFGPGTRLLVL.

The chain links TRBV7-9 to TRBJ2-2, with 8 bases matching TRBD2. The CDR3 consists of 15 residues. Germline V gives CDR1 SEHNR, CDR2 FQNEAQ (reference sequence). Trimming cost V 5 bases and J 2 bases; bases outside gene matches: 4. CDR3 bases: TGTGCCAGCAGCCAAAGCGGGGGAAACACCGGGGAGCTGTTTTTT. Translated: CASSQSGGNTGELFF.

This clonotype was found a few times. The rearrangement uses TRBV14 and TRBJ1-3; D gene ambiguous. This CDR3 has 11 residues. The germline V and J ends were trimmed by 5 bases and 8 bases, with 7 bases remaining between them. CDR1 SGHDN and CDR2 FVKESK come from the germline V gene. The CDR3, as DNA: TGTGCCAGCAGCAGCCCCTACACCATATATTTT. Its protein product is CASSSPYTIYF. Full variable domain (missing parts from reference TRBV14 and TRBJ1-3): EAGVTQFPSHSVIEKGQTVTLRCDPISGHDNLYWYRRVMGKEIKFLLHFVKESKQDESGMPNNRFLAERTGGTYSTLKVQPAELEDSGVYFCASSSPYTIYFGEGSWLTVV.

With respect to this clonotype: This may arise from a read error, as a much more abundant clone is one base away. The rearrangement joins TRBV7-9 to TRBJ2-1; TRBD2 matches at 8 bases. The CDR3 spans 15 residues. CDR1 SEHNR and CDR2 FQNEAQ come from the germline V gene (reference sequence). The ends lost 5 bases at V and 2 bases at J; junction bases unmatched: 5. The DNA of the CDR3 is TGTGCCAGCAGCCCGTCGGGACTAGCCTACAATGAGCAGTTCTTC. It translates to CASSPSGLAYNEQFF.

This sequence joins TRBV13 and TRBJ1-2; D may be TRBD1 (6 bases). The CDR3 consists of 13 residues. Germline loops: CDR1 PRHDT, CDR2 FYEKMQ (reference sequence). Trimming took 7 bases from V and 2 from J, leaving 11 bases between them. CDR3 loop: CASKGTWNYGYTF. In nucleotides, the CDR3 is TGTGCCAGCAAAGGGACATGGAACTATGGCTACACCTTC.

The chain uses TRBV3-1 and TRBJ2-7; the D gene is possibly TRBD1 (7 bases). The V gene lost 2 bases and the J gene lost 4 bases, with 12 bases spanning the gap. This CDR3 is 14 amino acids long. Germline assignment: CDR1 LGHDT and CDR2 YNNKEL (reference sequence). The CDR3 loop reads CASSQIAGGYEQYF. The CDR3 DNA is TGTGCCAGCAGCCAAATTGCAGGGGGGTACGAGCAGTACTTC.

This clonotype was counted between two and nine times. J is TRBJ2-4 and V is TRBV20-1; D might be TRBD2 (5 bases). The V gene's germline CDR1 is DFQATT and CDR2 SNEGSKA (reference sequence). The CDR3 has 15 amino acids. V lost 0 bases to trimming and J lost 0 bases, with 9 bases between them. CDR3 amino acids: CSARDGGLAKNIQYF. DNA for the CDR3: TGCAGTGCTAGAGACGGAGGACTAGCCAAAAACATTCAGTACTTC.